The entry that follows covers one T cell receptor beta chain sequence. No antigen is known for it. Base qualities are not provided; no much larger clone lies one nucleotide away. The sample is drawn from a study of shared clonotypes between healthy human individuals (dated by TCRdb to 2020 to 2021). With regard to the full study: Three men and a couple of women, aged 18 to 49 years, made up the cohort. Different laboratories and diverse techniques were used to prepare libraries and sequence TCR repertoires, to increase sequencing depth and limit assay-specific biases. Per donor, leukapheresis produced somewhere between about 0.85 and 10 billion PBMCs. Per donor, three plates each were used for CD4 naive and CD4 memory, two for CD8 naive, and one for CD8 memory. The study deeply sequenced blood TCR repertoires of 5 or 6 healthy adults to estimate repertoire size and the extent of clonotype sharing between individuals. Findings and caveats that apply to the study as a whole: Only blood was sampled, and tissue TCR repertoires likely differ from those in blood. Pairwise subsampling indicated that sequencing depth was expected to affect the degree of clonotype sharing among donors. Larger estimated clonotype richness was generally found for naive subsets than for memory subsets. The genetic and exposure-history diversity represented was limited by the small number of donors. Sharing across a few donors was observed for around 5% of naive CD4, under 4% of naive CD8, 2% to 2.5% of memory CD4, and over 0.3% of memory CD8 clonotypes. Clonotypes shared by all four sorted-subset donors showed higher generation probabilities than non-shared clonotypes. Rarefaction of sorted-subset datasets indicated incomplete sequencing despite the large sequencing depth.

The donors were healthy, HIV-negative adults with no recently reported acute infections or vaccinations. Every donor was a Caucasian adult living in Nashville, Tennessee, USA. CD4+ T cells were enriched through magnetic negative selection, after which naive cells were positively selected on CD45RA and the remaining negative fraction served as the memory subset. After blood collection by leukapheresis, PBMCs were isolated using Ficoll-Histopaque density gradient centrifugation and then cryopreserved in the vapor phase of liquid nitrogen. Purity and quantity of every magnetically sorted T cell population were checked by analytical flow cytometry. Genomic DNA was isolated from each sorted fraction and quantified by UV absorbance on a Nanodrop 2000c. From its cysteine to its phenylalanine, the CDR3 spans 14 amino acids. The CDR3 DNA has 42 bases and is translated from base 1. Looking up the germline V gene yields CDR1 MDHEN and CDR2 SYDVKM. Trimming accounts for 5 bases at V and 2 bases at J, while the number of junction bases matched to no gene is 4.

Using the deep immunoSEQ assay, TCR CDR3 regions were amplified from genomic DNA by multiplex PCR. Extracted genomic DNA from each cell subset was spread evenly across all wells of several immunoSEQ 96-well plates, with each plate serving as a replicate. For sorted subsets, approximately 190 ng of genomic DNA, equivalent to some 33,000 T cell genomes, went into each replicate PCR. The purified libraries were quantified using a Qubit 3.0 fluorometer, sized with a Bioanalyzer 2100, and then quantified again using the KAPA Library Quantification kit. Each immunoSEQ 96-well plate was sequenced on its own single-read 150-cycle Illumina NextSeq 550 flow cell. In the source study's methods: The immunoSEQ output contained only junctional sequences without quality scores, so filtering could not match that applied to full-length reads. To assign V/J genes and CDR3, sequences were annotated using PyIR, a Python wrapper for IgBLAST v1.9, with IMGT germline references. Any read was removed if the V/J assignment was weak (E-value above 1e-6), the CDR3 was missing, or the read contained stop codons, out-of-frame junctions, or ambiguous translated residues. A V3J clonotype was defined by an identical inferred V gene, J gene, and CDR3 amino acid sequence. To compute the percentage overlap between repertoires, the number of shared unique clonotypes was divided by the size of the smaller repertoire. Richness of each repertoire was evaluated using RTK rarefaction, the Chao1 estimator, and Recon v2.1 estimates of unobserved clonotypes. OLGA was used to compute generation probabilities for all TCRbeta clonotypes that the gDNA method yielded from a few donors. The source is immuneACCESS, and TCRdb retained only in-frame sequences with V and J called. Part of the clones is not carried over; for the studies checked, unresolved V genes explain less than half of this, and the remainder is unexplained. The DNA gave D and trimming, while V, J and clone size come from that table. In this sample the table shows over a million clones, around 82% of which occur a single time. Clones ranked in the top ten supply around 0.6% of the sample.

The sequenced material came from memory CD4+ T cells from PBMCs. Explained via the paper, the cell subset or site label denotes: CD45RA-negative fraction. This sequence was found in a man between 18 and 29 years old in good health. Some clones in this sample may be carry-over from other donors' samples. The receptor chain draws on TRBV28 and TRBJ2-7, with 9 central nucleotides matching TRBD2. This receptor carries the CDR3 CASSRGLAPYEQYF. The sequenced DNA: TGTGCCAGCAGTCGGGGACTAGCCCCCTACGAGCAGTACTTC. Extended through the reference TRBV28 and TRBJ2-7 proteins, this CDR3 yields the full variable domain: DVKVTQSSRYLVKRTGEKVFLECVQDMDHENMFWYRQDPGLGLRLIYFSYDVKMKEKGDIPEGYSVSREKKERFSLILESASTNQTSMYLCASSRGLAPYEQYFGPGTRLTVT.